This T cell receptor (beta chain) was sequenced in a study of cytomegalovirus exposure and HLA in healthy donors. Across the study: The roughly 670 first-cohort repertoires shared a platform with the 110 or so validation repertoires, as reported in a later analysis. Broader study findings: Many donors carried some public TCRs, although rarity characterized most TCR sequences. Diagnosis of cytomegalovirus status made by the classifier reportedly showed high specificity and sensitivity.

CDR3 length equals 17 residues. Germline loops: CDR1 SGHRS, CDR2 YFSETQ. V gave up 1 base and J gave up 3 bases, with 18 bases separating them. Concerning this clone: Its antigen is not known.

The protocol was immunoSEQ multiplex PCR, while the TCRdb copy is restricted to in-frame clones and leaves out a portion. The sample holds tens of thousands of clones; under 95% are singletons and the top ten take approximately 4%. This TCR came from a woman between 25 and 40 years old in good health and CMV-seronegative. The sample consisted of PBMCs. V gene TRBV5-1 combines with J gene TRBJ2-3; a weak D match, TRBD1 (5 bases). CDR3: CASSLNRVQGVTDTQYF. For the CDR3, the DNA is TGCGCCAGCAGCTTGAATAGGGTCCAAGGGGTTACAGATACGCAGTATTTT.